This passage covers 25 T cell receptor beta chains from one sample sequenced in a study of cytomegalovirus exposure and HLA in healthy donors. With 60 Vbeta and 13 Jbeta primers, the PCR was carried out. Clones were sequenced by immunoSEQ multiplex PCR, and TCRdb holds only the in-frame ones, with some missing. The table lists 100,000 or so clones, approximately 80% of them singletons. The specimen sequenced was PBMCs. All receptors come from a man under 40 in good health and CMV-seronegative.

The sample holds a few counts of this clone. V is TRBV7-9 and J is TRBJ1-1, with TRBD1 matching over 7 bases. Germline V gene sequence: CDR1 SEHNR, CDR2 FQNEAQ (reference sequence). The CDR3 extends over 15 amino acids. V shed 1 base and J 2 bases; nucleotides not matched to a gene: 4. In DNA form, the CDR3 reads TGTGCCAGCAGCTTAGTGACAGGGTATAACACTGAAGCTTTCTTT. Translating gives CASSLVTGYNTEAFF.

V usage is TRBV6-1 and J usage is TRBJ1-6, with 9 nucleotides matching TRBD1. The CDR3 consists of 15 residues. Germline V lookup: CDR1 MNHNS, CDR2 SASEGT. After removal of 2 bases from V and 10 bases from J, the junction contained 6 bases not matched to a gene. CDR3 DNA: TGTGCCAGCAGTGAACTGGACAGGGGCTGGTCACCCCTCCACTTT. Encoded protein: CASSELDRGWSPLHF.

V is TRBV29-1 and J is TRBJ2-2, with 8 bases matching TRBD2. Per the germline V gene, CDR1 is SQVTM and CDR2 is ANQGSEA. The CDR3 is made up of 13 amino acids. Trimming removed 5 bases from V and 7 bases from J; junction bases left unmatched: 6. CDR3 amino acids: CSVTGGPSGELFF. The CDR3 DNA follows: TGCAGCGTTACGGGAGGGCCAAGCGGGGAGCTGTTTTTT.

The genes are TRBV28 and TRBJ2-7; the D gene is possibly TRBD2 (6 bases). The CDR3 totals 19 residues. CDR1 MDHEN and CDR2 SYDVKM come from the germline V gene. Trimming left V 5 bases short and J 6 bases short, with 32 bases between. This CDR3 reads CASSEATAVRGLAATEQYF. The CDR3 DNA is TGTGCCAGCAGTGAAGCGACAGCAGTACGGGGACTCGCAGCCACCGAGCAGTACTTC.

The V gene is TRBV6-6, the J gene TRBJ1-1, with unresolved D. Deletions cut 5 bases from V and 1 base from J, with 11 bases between. CDR3 length equals 14 residues. CDR1 is MNHNY and CDR2 is SVGAGI in the germline V gene (reference sequence). CDR3 sequence reads: CASSTGSRNTEAFF. The CDR3 DNA is TGTGCCAGCAGTACCGGGTCTAGGAACACTGAAGCTTTCTTT.

This chain uses TRBV4-2 with TRBJ2-2; D might be TRBD2 (6 bases). V shed 1 base and J shed 4 bases, with 16 bases lying between them. The CDR3 loop spans 17 amino acids. Germline-derived CDR1 and CDR2 are LGHNA and YNFKEQ. Written as DNA, the CDR3 is TGTGCCAGCAGCCAAGTCTCCGGGCTAGCGCCCACCGGGGAGCTGTTTTTT. This sequence encodes CASSQVSGLAPTGELFF.

The rearrangement joins TRBV7-9 to TRBJ1-1; D ambiguous. Trimming removed 2 bases from V and 1 base from J, with 14 bases in between. Germline lookup yields CDR1 SEHNR and CDR2 FQNEAQ (reference sequence). This CDR3 contains 16 residues. The CDR3 reads CASSLSWRVGNTEAFF. In DNA form, the CDR3 reads TGTGCCAGCAGCTTATCGTGGAGGGTCGGGAACACTGAAGCTTTCTTT.

The rearrangement joins TRBV30 to TRBJ2-6, with TRBD1 matching 12 bases. This CDR3 spans 17 amino acids. Germline CDR1 reads GTSNPN; CDR2 reads SVGIG (reference sequence). V was pared by 7 bases and J by 2 bases, with 9 bases of the junction left unmatched. This chain's CDR3 is CALHRDRGRPGANVLTF. DNA for the CDR3: TGTGCCTTACACCGGGACAGGGGGCGGCCTGGGGCCAACGTCCTGACTTTC.

J is TRBJ2-7 and V is TRBV7-2, with TRBD1 matching 11 bases. This CDR3 is built from 15 residues. Germline V lookup: CDR1 SGHTA, CDR2 FQGNSA. With 5 bases clipped from V and 0 bases from J, the junction kept 3 bases outside the gene matches. The DNA for the CDR3 is TGTGCCAGCAGCGAGGACAGGGGGCCCTCCTACGAGCAGTACTTC. Its translation: CASSEDRGPSYEQYF.

V usage is TRBV5-6 and J usage is TRBJ2-5; TRBD1 matches at 9 bases. The J call may not be correct, given that the DNA end is closer to TRBJ2-7. CDR3 length: 15 amino acids. Germline V gene lookup returns CDR1 SGHDT and CDR2 YYEEEE. The CDR3 DNA is TGTGCCAGCAGTAAACCCGGGACAGGGATTAACGAGCAGTACTTC. Protein product: CASSKPGTGINEQYF.

CDR3 protein: CASSLGWLTGNRFF. CDR3 bases: TGTGCCAGCAGTTTAGGGTGGTTAACAGGGAATAGGTTCTTC. The chain uses TRBV27 and TRBJ2-1; TRBD1 might be the D (6 bases). Germline CDR1 is MNHEY and CDR2 is SMNVEV (reference sequence). V shed 2 bases and J shed 15 bases, with 20 bases lying between them. This CDR3 is 14 amino acids long.

In this sample, this clone turned up once. The chain combines TRBV29-1 with TRBJ2-1; TRBD2 is a possible D gene (5 bases). CDR1 is SQVTM, CDR2 ANQGSEA, per germline. The germline V and J ends were trimmed by 2 bases and 4 bases, with 15 bases remaining between them. This CDR3 is built from 15 residues. This CDR3 reads CSVEFVGVAYNEQFF. The DNA of the CDR3 is TGCAGCGTTGAATTTGTGGGAGTGGCGTACAATGAGCAGTTCTTC.

The genes are TRBV21-1 and TRBJ2-3; the table's D call of TRBD2 was not tested on the DNA. TRBV21-1 is labeled a pseudogene. The CDR3 is made up of 19 amino acids. The CDR3 is CASSKAPRRGSGGTDTQYF. The CDR3 region has the DNA TGTGCCAGCAGCAAAGCGCCTCGGCGAGGTAGCGGGGGTACAGATACGCAGTATTTT.

Comment on this clone: Other DNA sequences from this sample encode an identical CDR3 as well. The chain couples TRBV9 to TRBJ2-7; 9 bases align to TRBD1. V shed 2 bases, J shed 0 bases, and the junction held 3 bases outside the gene matches. The CDR3 sequence is 15 residues long. Germline loops: CDR1 SGDLS, CDR2 YYNGEE. The CDR3 sequence: CASSVGQGPSYEQYF. In DNA, the CDR3 is TGTGCCAGCAGCGTGGGACAGGGACCCTCCTACGAGCAGTACTTC.

V gene TRBV6-1 combines with J gene TRBJ1-2, with 8 nucleotides matching TRBD1. The germline CDR1 and CDR2 sequences are MNHNS and SASEGT. The CDR3 loop spans 13 amino acids. The ends lost 6 bases at V and 6 bases at J; junction bases unmatched: 6. The CDR3 region is CASSVGQGNGYTF. Written as DNA, the CDR3 is TGTGCCAGCAGCGTCGGACAGGGTAATGGCTACACCTTC.

This clone has only a few counts. This chain joins TRBV5-1 and TRBJ2-1; 11 nucleotides align to TRBD2. The CDR3 sequence is 18 residues long. Germline V CDR1 and CDR2: SGHRS, YFSETQ. V shed 5 bases, J shed 7 bases, and the junction held 17 bases outside the gene matches. DNA of the CDR3: TGCGCCAGCAGGGAAGGTAGCGGGGGGGCCTCCTTCGGGAATGAGCAGTTCTTC. Translation: CASREGSGGASFGNEQFF. Looking up the rest from reference TRBV5-1 and TRBJ2-1 gives the full variable domain: KAGVTQTPRYLIKTRGQQVTLSCSPISGHRSVSWYQQTPGQGLQFLFEYFSETQRNKGNFPGRFSGRQFSNSRSEMNVSTLELGDSALYLCASREGSGGASFGNEQFFGPGTRLTVL.

The rearrangement links TRBV30 to TRBJ2-3; 10 bases are a match to TRBD2. Germline CDR1 GTSNPN, CDR2 SVGIG (reference sequence). This CDR3 has 16 amino acids. Trimming took 0 bases from V and 2 from J; bases not matched to a gene: 5. As DNA, the CDR3 is TGTGCCTGGAGTGTACTACTAGCGGGACCCACAGATACGCAGTATTTT. Its protein is CAWSVLLAGPTDTQYF.

This clone was seen a few times. This chain uses TRBV2 with TRBJ2-7, with 9 positions matching TRBD2. Germline loops: CDR1 SNHLY, CDR2 FYNNEI. Trimming at V came to 6 bases and at J to 0 bases, leaving 9 bases not matched to a gene. The CDR3 runs 16 residues. CDR3 coding DNA: TGTGCCAGCAGGGACCGGACTAGCGTAAGCTCCTACGAGCAGTACTTC. Protein product: CASRDRTSVSSYEQYF. Full variable domain (remainder filled in from reference TRBV2 and TRBJ2-7): EPEVTQTPSHQVTQMGQEVILRCVPISNHLYFYWYRQILGQKVEFLVSFYNNEISEKSEIFDDQFSVERPDGSNFTLKIRSTKLEDSAMYFCASRDRTSVSSYEQYFGPGTRLTVT.

The V call is TRBV27, the J call TRBJ2-1, with D possibly matching TRBD1 (6 bases). Germline CDR1 is MNHEY and CDR2 is SMNVEV (reference sequence). V lost 6 bases and J 5 bases, leaving 14 bases between the germline ends. The CDR3 covers 14 residues. The CDR3 reads CASSHARGHNEQFF. CDR3 bases: TGTGCCAGCAGCCACGCCAGGGGCCACAATGAGCAGTTCTTC.

V and J are TRBV28 and TRBJ1-2, with D possibly being TRBD1 (6 bases). V was shortened by 6 bases and J by 3 bases, with 11 bases between the two germline ends. CDR3 size: 13 residues. Germline V gives CDR1 MDHEN, CDR2 SYDVKM. DNA of the CDR3: TGTGCCAGCAGACAGGGAATAGACTATGGCTACACCTTC. It yields the protein CASRQGIDYGYTF.

The gene calls are TRBV19 and TRBJ2-3, with D tentatively TRBD1 (6 bases). V gave up 3 bases and J gave up 4 bases, with 11 bases separating them. This CDR3 has 14 amino acids. The germline V gene encodes CDR1 LNHDA and CDR2 SQIVND (reference sequence). The CDR3: CASSISAGADTQYF. The DNA for the CDR3 is TGTGCCAGTAGTATTTCCGCAGGGGCAGATACGCAGTATTTT.

This clone was seen a few times. The chain is built from TRBV5-6 and TRBJ1-1; unclear D gene. The CDR3 length is 15 residues. The V gene's germline CDR1 is SGHDT and CDR2 YYEEEE. Between the trimmed V and J ends, which lost 1 base and 0 bases, there was a span of 10 bases. CDR3 DNA: TGTGCCAGCAGCTTGATATCGGTTCTGAACACTGAAGCTTTCTTT. This codes for CASSLISVLNTEAFF.

The chain has TRBV7-8 and TRBJ1-1; 9 bases map to TRBD1. J lost 5 bases, V lost 4 bases, and 5 bases had no gene match. Germline CDR1 and CDR2: SGHVS and FQNEAQ. The CDR3 contains 14 residues. As DNA, the CDR3 is TGTGCCAGCAGCTCCCGGGACAGGGTAACTGAAGCTTTCTTT. Translating it yields CASSSRDRVTEAFF.

V gene TRBV29-1 combines with J gene TRBJ2-7; a weak D match, TRBD1 (6 bases). The V end was cut by 4 bases, the J end by 3 bases, with 10 bases between. CDR1 is SQVTM, CDR2 ANQGSEA, per germline. The CDR3 contains 12 residues. CDR3 in amino acids: CSVATGIYEQYF. The CDR3 coding sequence is TGCAGCGTTGCTACAGGGATCTACGAGCAGTACTTC.

This clone was picked up a small number of times. This sequence joins TRBV5-6 and TRBJ2-1; D possibly corresponds to TRBD1 (6 bases). The CDR3 length is 15 residues. Germline V gives CDR1 SGHDT, CDR2 YYEEEE. The V end lost 2 bases, the J end lost 4 bases, and 13 bases lay between the germline ends. CDR3 residues: CASSLGQTFYNEQFF. DNA of the CDR3: TGTGCCAGCAGCTTAGGACAGACGTTTTACAATGAGCAGTTCTTC.